The 20 T cell receptor beta chains listed next were all sequenced from one sample in a study of T cells after yellow fever vaccination. TCRdb passed the 5' RACE reads through MiXCR, listing each CDR3 protein once. The sample has about 630,000 distinct CDR3 sequences; approximately 13% are singletons. This specimen consisted of PBMCs, obtained on the day of the yellow fever booster vaccination. Receptor source: a man aged 25-45 years who received the YFV17D yellow fever vaccine.

The J gene is TRBJ2-7, the V gene TRBV15, with TRBD1 matching over 7 bases. The germline V gene encodes CDR1 LNHNV and CDR2 YYDKDF (reference sequence). The CDR3 is 16 residues long. V was clipped by 2 bases and J by 8 bases; unmatched bases: 15. CDR3 protein: CATSRPSIGGLGKQYF. The CDR3 DNA sequence: TGTGCCACCAGCAGACCTAGCATAGGGGGCTTGGGTAAGCAGTACTTC.

With regard to this clonotype: The junction and the germline gene differ at one end; a read error may be behind it. The J gene is TRBJ1-1, the V gene TRBV6-1, with D unresolved. Germline V lookup: CDR1 MNHNS, CDR2 SASEGT. CDR3 length equals 12 residues. This CDR3 reads CASRMMNPEAFF. CDR3 coding DNA: TGTGCCTCCCGTATGATGAACCCTGAAGCTTTCTTT.

The chain employs TRBV7-2 and TRBJ2-7; D is possibly TRBD2 (5 bases). This CDR3 contains 16 residues. Germline loops: CDR1 SGHTA, CDR2 FQGNSA. Trimming cost V 6 bases and J 2 bases, with 20 bases left between them. The CDR3, as DNA: TGTGCCAGCAGTTCAAGTGGTGGACTGCAGCCCTACGAGCAGTACTTC. Its protein is CASSSSGGLQPYEQYF.

This clonotype was counted only a few times. The chain joins TRBV20-1 to TRBJ2-5; D is undetermined. Germline lookup yields CDR1 DFQATT and CDR2 SNEGSKA (reference sequence). This CDR3 comprises 13 residues. Between the trimmed V and J ends, which lost 7 bases and 4 bases, there was a span of 16 bases. The CDR3 protein is CSVMGKTGETQYF. CDR3 in DNA: TGCAGTGTGATGGGCAAGACGGGAGAGACCCAGTACTTC.

Written as DNA, the CDR3 is TGTGCCAGCAGTCGTGTCTCAACTAATGAAAAACTGTTTTTT. Protein sequence: CASSRVSTNEKLFF. This rearrangement joins TRBV12-3 or TRBV12-4 to TRBJ1-4; D is uncertain. The V end lost 5 bases, the J end lost 0 bases, and 7 bases lay between the germline ends. The CDR3 runs 14 residues.

This rearrangement joins TRBV29-1 to TRBJ2-5, with TRBD2 identical over 7 bases. The V and J ends lost 3 bases and 3 bases, in that order; junction bases with no gene match: 4. Per germline, CDR1 SQVTM and CDR2 ANQGSEA. This CDR3 region has 13 residues. CDR3: CSVDHSGKETQYF. CDR3 in DNA: TGCAGCGTTGATCACAGCGGGAAAGAGACCCAGTACTTC. Drawing the rest from reference TRBV29-1 and TRBJ2-5, the complete variable domain is SAVISQKPSRDICQRGTSLTIQCQVDSQVTMMFWYRQQPGQSLTLIATANQGSEATYESGFVIDKFPISRPNLTFSTLTVSNMSPEDSSIYLCSVDHSGKETQYFGPGTRLLVL.

V is TRBV15 and J is TRBJ2-1; TRBD2 agrees at 9 bases. This CDR3 contains 17 residues. J lost 4 bases, V lost 3 bases, and 10 bases had no gene match. Germline CDR1 is LNHNV and CDR2 is YYDKDF (reference sequence). The CDR3 reads CATSRKRGLAGYNEQFF. CDR3 DNA: TGTGCCACCAGCAGGAAAAGGGGGCTAGCGGGGTACAATGAGCAGTTCTTC.

This clonotype appeared a few times. The gene calls are TRBV5-6 and TRBJ2-5; possibly TRBD2 for D (5 bases). Trimming removed 6 bases at V and 4 bases at J, with 16 bases between. The germline V gene encodes CDR1 SGHDT and CDR2 YYEEEE. The CDR3 is 14 amino acids. In DNA form, the CDR3 reads TGTGCCAGCACCCCGGGAAAAAGTAGAGAGACCCAGTACTTC. This codes for CASTPGKSRETQYF.

This clonotype was seen repeatedly, ten times or more. The rearrangement joins TRBV20-1 to TRBJ2-7, with TRBD1 matching over 8 bases. This CDR3 spans 13 amino acids. Germline V gives CDR1 DFQATT, CDR2 SNEGSKA (reference sequence). V lost 3 bases to trimming and J lost 7 bases; unmatched junction nucleotides: 8. The CDR3 reads CSASDRGFGEQYF. The CDR3 DNA is TGCAGTGCTAGCGACAGGGGATTCGGGGAGCAGTACTTC.

This sequence joins TRBV20-1 and TRBJ2-1, with TRBD2 matching 10 bases. V dropped 8 bases and J dropped 8; count of bases not matched to a gene: 24. Germline values: CDR1 DFQATT, CDR2 SNEGSKA (reference sequence). The CDR3 runs 18 residues. This CDR3 is CSSIGPPGSSGSSDEQFF. As DNA, the CDR3 is TGCAGTTCCATAGGACCACCCGGTTCTAGCGGGAGTTCGGATGAGCAGTTCTTC.

This clonotype was seen many times. The V call is TRBV7-8, the J call TRBJ2-1, with 7 bases identical to TRBD2. V lost 1 base to trimming and J lost 5 bases; unmatched junction nucleotides: 8. Germline CDR1 and CDR2: SGHVS and FQNEAQ. This CDR3 has 16 residues. The CDR3 sequence: CASSLVRRELNNEQFF. CDR3 in DNA: TGTGCCAGCAGCTTAGTTCGGCGGGAGCTAAACAATGAGCAGTTCTTC.

The V and J genes are TRBV2 and TRBJ2-2; maybe TRBD2 (7 bases). The CDR3 covers 16 residues. V was clipped by 6 bases and J by 1 base, with 15 bases between them. CDR1 is SNHLY and CDR2 is FYNNEI in the germline V gene. CDR3 in amino acids: CASRGRGARNTGELFF. CDR3 nucleotide sequence: TGTGCCAGCAGGGGGAGGGGGGCAAGGAACACCGGGGAGCTGTTTTTT.

V and J are TRBV9 and TRBJ2-2; possibly TRBD1 or TRBD2 for D (5 bases each). The CDR3 runs 16 residues. Between the trimmed V and J ends, which lost 0 bases and 2 bases, there was a span of 11 bases. CDR1 and CDR2 (germline): SGDLS, YYNGEE. CDR3 protein: CASSVVGRLNTGELFF. The DNA of the CDR3 is TGTGCCAGCAGCGTAGTGGGACGCCTAAACACCGGGGAGCTGTTTTTT.

This clonotype was observed a handful of times. This chain links TRBV7-2 with TRBJ1-2, with a weak D call TRBD1 (5 bases). The CDR3 covers 14 residues. Germline loops: CDR1 SGHTA, CDR2 FQGNSA. V lost 4 bases and J 8 bases, leaving 17 bases between the germline ends. The CDR3 DNA reads as TGTGCCAGCAGCTCCACGGACATATTTGACGGCTACACCTTC. The encoded protein is CASSSTDIFDGYTF.

The rearrangement links TRBV11-2 to TRBJ2-1, with 11 bases fitting TRBD2. The CDR3 runs to 17 residues. Per the germline V gene, CDR1 is SGHAT and CDR2 is FQNNGV. V was pared by 1 base and J by 12 bases, with 14 bases of the junction left unmatched. The CDR3 DNA sequence: TGTGCCAGCAGCTTAGTACCCACGGGACTAGCGGAAGGAGGGCAGTTCTTC. The encoded protein is CASSLVPTGLAEGGQFF.

This chain joins TRBV7-2 and TRBJ2-1; 13 bases are a match to TRBD2. V trimming: 0 bases; J trimming: 9 bases; junction bases outside the gene matches: 8. Germline V gives CDR1 SGHTA, CDR2 FQGNSA. The CDR3 consists of 17 residues. The CDR3 nucleotides are TGTGCCAGCAGCTTAGCGCTCGGACTAGCGGGAGAGGGTGAGCAGTTCTTC. Encoded protein: CASSLALGLAGEGEQFF.

This clonotype was counted a few times. CDR3: CSGYHRGSYQRNEQFF. The CDR3 coding sequence is TGCAGCGGGTACCACAGGGGGAGTTATCAACGCAATGAGCAGTTCTTC. The V gene is TRBV29-1, the J gene TRBJ2-1, with TRBD1 identical over 8 bases. The CDR3 covers 16 residues. CDR1 SQVTM and CDR2 ANQGSEA come from the germline V gene. J was trimmed by 6 bases and V by 7 bases; bases with no gene match: 17.

This clonotype was picked up a small number of times. The V call is TRBV28, the J call TRBJ1-2; TRBD1 is a possible D gene (5 bases). CDR1 is MDHEN, CDR2 SYDVKM, per germline. V was shortened by 4 bases and J by 8 bases, with 20 bases between the two germline ends. This CDR3 contains 15 residues. CDR3 sequence reads: CASSSPSGRGRGYTF. The CDR3 DNA is TGTGCCAGCAGTTCCCCTTCGGGACGAGGGAGAGGCTACACCTTC.

This clonotype has only a few counts. The rearrangement uses TRBV5-1 and TRBJ2-2; TRBD2 is a possible D gene (6 bases). V lost 6 bases, J lost 2 bases, and 14 bases lay in between. CDR3 size: 15 residues. Per germline, CDR1 SGHRS and CDR2 YFSETQ. CDR3 coding DNA: TGCGCCAGCAAACAAGTAGCGGTTAACACCGGGGAGCTGTTTTTT. This codes for CASKQVAVNTGELFF.

The rearrangement uses TRBV18 and TRBJ2-2, with TRBD2 identical over 8 bases. This CDR3 has 15 amino acids. The junction had 8 bases not matched to a gene; V was cut back by 8 bases and J by 3 bases. Germline V gives CDR1 KGHSH, CDR2 LQKENI. The CDR3 is CASAITSGYTGELFF. In DNA, the CDR3 is TGTGCCAGCGCCATTACTAGCGGATACACCGGGGAGCTGTTTTTT. Drawing the rest from reference TRBV18 and TRBJ2-2, the complete variable domain is NAGVMQNPRHLVRRRGQEARLRCSPMKGHSHVYWYRQLPEEGLKFMVYLQKENIIDESGMPKERFSAEFPKEGPSILRIQQVVRGDSAAYFCASAITSGYTGELFFGEGSRLTVL.